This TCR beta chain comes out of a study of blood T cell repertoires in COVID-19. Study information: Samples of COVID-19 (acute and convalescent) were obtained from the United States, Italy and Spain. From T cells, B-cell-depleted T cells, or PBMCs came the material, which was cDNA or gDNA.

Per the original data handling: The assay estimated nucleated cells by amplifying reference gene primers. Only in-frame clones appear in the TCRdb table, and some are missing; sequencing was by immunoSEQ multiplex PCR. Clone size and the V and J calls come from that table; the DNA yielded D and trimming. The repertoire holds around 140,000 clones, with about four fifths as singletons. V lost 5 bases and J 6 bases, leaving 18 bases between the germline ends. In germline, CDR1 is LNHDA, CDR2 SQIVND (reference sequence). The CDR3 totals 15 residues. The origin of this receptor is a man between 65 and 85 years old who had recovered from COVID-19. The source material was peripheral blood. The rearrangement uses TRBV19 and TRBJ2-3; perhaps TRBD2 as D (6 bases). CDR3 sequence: CASSSSDSGPDTQYF. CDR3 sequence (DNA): TGTGCCAGTAGTTCGAGCGACAGCGGGCCCGATACGCAGTATTTT.